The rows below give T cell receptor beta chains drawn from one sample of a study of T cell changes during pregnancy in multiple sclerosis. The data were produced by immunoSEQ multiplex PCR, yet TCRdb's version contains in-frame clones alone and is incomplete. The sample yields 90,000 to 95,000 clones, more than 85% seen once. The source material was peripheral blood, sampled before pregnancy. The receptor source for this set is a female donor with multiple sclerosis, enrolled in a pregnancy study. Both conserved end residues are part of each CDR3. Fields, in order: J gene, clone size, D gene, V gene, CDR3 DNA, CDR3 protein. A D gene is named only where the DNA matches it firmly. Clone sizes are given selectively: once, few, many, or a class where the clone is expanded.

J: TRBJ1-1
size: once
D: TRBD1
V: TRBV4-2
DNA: TGTGCCAGCAGCCAAGGACAGGGGGAAACTGAAGCTTTCTTT
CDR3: CASSQGQGETEAFF

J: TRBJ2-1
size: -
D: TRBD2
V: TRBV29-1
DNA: TGCAGCGTTGGTCAACTATCTAGCGGTCCCTACAATGAGCAGTTCTTC
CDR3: CSVGQLSSGPYNEQFF

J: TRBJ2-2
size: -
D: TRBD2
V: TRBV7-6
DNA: TGTGCCAGCAGCTTAGCAGCCAGCGGGAGTACCGGGGAGCTGTTTTTT
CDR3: CASSLAASGSTGELFF

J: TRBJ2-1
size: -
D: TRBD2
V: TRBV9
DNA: TGTGCCAGCAGCGTTGGACTAGCGGGTAGAGATGAGCAGTTCTTC
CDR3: CASSVGLAGRDEQFF

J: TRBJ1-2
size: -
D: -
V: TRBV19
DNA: TGTGCCAGTAAAGAGGGAGCGGGGGGAAGAGGTGGCTACACCTTC
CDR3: CASKEGAGGRGGYTF

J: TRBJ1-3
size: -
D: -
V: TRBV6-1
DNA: TGTGCCAGCAGTGGGGGGGGCTCTGGAAACACCATATATTTT
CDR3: CASSGGGSGNTIYF

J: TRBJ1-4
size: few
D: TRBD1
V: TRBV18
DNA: TGTGCCAGCTCATTACGGACAGGGGAGAATGAAAAACTGTTTTTT
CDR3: CASSLRTGENEKLFF

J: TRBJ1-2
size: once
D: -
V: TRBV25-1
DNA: TGTGCCAGCAGTGAATTAATAGAACCCCGACCTAGCCTGGGGGGCTACACCTTC
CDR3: CASSELIEPRPSLGGYTF

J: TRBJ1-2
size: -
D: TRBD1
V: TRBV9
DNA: TGTGCCAGCAGCGTAGCGTTGGGGGGTGGGACAGACGGCTACACCTTC
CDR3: CASSVALGGGTDGYTF

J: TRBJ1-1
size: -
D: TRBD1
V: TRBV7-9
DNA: TGTGCCAGCAGCTTAGGGCCCTCGACAGGGGGCAACACTGAAGCTTTCTTT
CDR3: CASSLGPSTGGNTEAFF

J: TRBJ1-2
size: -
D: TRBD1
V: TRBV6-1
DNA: TGTGCCAGCAGCGCGGGACAGTCTTACGGCTACACCTTC
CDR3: CASSAGQSYGYTF

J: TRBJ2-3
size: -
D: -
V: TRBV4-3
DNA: TGCGCCAGCAGCCAAGAGCGGGACTCTTCGCGGTATTTT
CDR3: CASSQERDSSRYF

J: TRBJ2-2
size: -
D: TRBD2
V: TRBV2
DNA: TGTGCCAGCAGTGAATCGGGCGGGAGATCTACCGGGGAGCTGTTTTTT
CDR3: CASSESGGRSTGELFF

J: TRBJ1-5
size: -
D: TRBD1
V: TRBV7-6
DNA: TGTGCCAGCAGCCCGGGACAGTCAGAACAGCCCCAGCATTTT
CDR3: CASSPGQSEQPQHF

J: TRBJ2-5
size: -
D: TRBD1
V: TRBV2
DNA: TGTGCCAGTTGTAGGGGGCGCAAAGAGACCCAGTACTTC
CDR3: CASCRGRKETQYF

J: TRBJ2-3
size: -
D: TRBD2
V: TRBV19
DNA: TGTGCCAGTAGTGGCCGCCTAGCGGGAGAGGTAGATACGCAGTATTTT
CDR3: CASSGRLAGEVDTQYF

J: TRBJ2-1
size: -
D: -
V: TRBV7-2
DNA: TGTGCCAGCAGCTTACGAACTAGCTCCTACAATGAGCAGTTCTTC
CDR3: CASSLRTSSYNEQFF

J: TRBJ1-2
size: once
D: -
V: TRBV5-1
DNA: TGCGCCAGCAGCCCAGCTACCGGGTCTAACTATGGCTACACCTTC
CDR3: CASSPATGSNYGYTF

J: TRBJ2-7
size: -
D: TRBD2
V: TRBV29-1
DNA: TGCAGCGTTCACTTCCCCCCCGGGACTAGCGGAGGTTACGAGCAGTACTTC
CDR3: CSVHFPPGTSGGYEQYF

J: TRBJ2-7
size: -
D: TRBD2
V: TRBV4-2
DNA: TGTGCCAGCAGCCACGTCGGGACTAGCGGGTCAAACTACGAGCAGTACTTC
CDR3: CASSHVGTSGSNYEQYF